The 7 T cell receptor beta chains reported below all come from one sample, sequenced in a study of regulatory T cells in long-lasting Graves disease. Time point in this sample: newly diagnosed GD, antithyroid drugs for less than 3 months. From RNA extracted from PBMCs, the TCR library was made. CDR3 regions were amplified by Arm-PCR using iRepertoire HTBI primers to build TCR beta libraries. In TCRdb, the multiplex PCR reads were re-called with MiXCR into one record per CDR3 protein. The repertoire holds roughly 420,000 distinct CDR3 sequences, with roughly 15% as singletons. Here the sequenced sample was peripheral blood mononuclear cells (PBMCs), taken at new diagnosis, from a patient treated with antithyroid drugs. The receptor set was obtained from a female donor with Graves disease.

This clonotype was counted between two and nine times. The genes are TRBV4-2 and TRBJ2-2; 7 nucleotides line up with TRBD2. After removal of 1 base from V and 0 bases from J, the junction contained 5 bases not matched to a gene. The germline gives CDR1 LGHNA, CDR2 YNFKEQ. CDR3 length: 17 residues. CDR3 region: CASSQGLGLTNTGELFF. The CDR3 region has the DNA TGTGCCAGCAGCCAAGGATTGGGACTAACGAACACCGGGGAGCTGTTTTTT.

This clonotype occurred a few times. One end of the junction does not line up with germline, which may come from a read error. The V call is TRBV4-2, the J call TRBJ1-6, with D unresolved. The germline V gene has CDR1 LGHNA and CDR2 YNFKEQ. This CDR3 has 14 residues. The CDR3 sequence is CASSQGGYTSPLHF. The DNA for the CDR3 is TGTGCCAGCAGCCAAGGAGGGTATACTTCACCCCTCCACTTT.

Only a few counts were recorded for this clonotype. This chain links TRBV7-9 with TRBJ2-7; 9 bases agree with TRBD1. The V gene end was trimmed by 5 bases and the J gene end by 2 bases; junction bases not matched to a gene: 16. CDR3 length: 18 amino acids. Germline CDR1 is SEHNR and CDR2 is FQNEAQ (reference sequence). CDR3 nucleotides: TGTGCCAGCAGCACGGCCCCGGGACAGGGAGGAGGGACCTACGAGCAGTACTTC. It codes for CASSTAPGQGGGTYEQYF.

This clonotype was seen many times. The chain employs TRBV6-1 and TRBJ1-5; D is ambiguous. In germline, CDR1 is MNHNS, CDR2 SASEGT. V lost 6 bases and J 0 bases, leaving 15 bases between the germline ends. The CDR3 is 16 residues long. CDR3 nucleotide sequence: TGTGCCAGCAGCTCGCCTGGGATGGTTAGCAATCAGCCCCAGCATTTT. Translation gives CASSSPGMVSNQPQHF.

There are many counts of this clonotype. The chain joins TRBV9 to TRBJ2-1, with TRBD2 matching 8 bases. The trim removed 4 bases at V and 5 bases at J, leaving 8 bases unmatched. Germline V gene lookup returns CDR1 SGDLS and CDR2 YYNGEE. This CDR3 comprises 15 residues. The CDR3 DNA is TGTGCCAGCAGCCGACTAGCGATAAGTAACAATGAGCAGTTCTTC. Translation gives CASSRLAISNNEQFF.

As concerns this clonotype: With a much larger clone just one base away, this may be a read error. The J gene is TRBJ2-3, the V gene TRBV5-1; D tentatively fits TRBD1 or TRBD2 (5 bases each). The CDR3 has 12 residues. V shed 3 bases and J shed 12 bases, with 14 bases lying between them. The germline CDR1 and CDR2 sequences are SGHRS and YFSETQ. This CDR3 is CASSWDRVPQYF. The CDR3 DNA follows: TGCGCCAGCAGCTGGGACCGGGTCCCCCAGTATTTT.

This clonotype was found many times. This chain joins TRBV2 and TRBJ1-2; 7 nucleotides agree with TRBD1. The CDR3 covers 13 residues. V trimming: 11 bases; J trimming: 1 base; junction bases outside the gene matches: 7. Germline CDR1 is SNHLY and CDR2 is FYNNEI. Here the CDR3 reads CAAGQGGNYGYTF. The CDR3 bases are TGTGCCGCGGGGCAGGGGGGTAACTATGGCTACACCTTC.